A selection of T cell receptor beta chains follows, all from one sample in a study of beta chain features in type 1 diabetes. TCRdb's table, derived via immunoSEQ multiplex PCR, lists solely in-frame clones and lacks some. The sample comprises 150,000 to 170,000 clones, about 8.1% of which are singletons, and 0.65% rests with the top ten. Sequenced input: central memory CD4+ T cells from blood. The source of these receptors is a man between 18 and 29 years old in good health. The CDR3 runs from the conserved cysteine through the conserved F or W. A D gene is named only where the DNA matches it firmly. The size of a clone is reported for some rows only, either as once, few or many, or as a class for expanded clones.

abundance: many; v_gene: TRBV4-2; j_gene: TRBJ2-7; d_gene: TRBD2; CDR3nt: TGTGCCAGCAGCCAAGATCGGACTAGCGGGGGGACGATCGCCTACGAGCAGTACTTC; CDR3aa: CASSQDRTSGGTIAYEQYF
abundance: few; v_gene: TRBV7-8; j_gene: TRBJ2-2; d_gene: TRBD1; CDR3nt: TGTGCCAGCAGCGTAGAGGGGGCGGCCGGGGAGCTGTTTTTT; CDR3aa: CASSVEGAAGELFF
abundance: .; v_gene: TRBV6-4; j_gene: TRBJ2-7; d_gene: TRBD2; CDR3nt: TGTGCCAGCTGGGGGGGACCCTCCTACGAGCAGTACTTC; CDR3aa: CASWGGPSYEQYF
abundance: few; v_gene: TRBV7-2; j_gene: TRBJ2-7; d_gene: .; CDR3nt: TGTGCCAGCAGCTTCAGGGTCGACTCCTACGAGCAGTACTTC; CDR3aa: CASSFRVDSYEQYF
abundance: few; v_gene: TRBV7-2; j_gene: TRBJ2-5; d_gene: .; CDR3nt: TGTGCCAGCAGCTTAGAATGGACGGGGAAGACCCAGTACTTC; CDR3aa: CASSLEWTGKTQYF
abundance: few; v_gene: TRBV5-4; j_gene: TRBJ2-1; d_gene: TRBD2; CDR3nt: TGTGCCAGCAGCTACCGGACTAGCGGGAACAATGAGCAGTTCTTC; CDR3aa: CASSYRTSGNNEQFF
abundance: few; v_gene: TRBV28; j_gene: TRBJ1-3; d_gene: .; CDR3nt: TGTGCCAGCAGTTTAAACGCGGGATTCTCTGGAAACACCATATATTTT; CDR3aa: CASSLNAGFSGNTIYF
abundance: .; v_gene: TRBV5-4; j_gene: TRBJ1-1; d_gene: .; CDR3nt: TGTGCCAGCAGCTCGTTAAAGAGCGGAGCTTTCTTT; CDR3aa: CASSSLKSGAFF
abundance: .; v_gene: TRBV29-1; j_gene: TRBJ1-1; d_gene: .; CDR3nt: TGCAGCGCTTGCCTTACACAAAACACTGAAGCTTTCTTT; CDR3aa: CSACLTQNTEAFF
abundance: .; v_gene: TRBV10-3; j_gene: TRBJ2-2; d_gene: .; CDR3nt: TGTGCCACCCGACAGGGAGGCACCGGGGAGCTGTTTTTT; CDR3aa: CATRQGGTGELFF
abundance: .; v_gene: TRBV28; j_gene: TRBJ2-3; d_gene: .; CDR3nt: TGTGCCAGCAGTTTGGGCGGGTTTGGGGATACGCAGTATTTT; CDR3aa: CASSLGGFGDTQYF
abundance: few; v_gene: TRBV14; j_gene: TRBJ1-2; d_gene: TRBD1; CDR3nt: TGTGCCAGCAGCCTAGGGACAGGGCCCTATGGCTACACCTTC; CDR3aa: CASSLGTGPYGYTF
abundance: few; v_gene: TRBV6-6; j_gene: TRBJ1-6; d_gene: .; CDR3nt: TGTGCCAGCAGTTACGGGGCAGGGCTCAGTTCACCCCTCCACTTT; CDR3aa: CASSYGAGLSSPLHF
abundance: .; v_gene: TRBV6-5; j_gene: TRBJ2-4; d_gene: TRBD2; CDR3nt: TGTGCCAGCAGGCCACCGGGAGGAAACATTCAGTACTTC; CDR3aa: CASRPPGGNIQYF
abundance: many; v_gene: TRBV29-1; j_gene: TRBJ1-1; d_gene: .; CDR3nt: TGCAGCGTTGACGGGGGAAGGACTGAAGCTTTCTTT; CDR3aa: CSVDGGRTEAFF
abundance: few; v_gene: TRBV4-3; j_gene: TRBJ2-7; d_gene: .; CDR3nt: TGCGCCAGCAGCCCCAGACCGGACAGATACTACGAGCAGTACTTC; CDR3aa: CASSPRPDRYYEQYF
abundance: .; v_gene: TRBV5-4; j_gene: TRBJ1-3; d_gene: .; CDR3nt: TGTGCCAGCAGCTTTTCGGGAGCTAGGAACACCATATATTTT; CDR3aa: CASSFSGARNTIYF
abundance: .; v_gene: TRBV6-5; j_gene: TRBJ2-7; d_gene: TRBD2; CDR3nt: TGTGCCAGCAGTTACACCCCTAGCGGGGCCTACGAGCAGTACTTC; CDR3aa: CASSYTPSGAYEQYF
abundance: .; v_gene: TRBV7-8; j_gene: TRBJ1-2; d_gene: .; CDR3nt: TGTGCCAGCAGTCCACGGACATTACCTCGCTCCTATGGCTACACCTTC; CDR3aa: CASSPRTLPRSYGYTF
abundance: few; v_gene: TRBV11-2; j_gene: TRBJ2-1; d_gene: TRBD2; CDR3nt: TGTGCCAGCAGCTTAGATCTTCGGACTAGCGCTTACGAGCAGTTCTTC; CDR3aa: CASSLDLRTSAYEQFF
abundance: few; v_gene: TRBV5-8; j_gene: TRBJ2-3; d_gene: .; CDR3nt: TGTGCCAGCAGCCAAGGAGGCACAGATACGCAGTATTTT; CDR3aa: CASSQGGTDTQYF
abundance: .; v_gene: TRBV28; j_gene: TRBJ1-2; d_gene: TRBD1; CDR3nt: TGTGCCAGCAGACAAAACAGGGGGATCGGCTATGGCTACACCTTC; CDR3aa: CASRQNRGIGYGYTF
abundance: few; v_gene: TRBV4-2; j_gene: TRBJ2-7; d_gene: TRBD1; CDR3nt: TGTGCCAGCAGCCAAAGTATGGGTCGACAGGGGACGGGTGAGCAGTACTTC; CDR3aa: CASSQSMGRQGTGEQYF
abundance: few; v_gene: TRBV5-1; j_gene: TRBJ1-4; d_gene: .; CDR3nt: TGCGCCAGCAGCTTGGTGCGCGGTTCTAATGAAAAACTGTTTTTT; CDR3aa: CASSLVRGSNEKLFF
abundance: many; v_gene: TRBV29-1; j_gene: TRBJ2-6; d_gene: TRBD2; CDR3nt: TGCAGCGTTGATCAGCGGGGGGCCTCTGGGGCCAACGTCCTGACTTTC; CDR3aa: CSVDQRGASGANVLTF
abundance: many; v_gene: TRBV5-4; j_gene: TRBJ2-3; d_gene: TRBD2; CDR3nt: TGTGCCAGCAGACCTAGCGGGACTAGCACAGATACGCAGTATTTT; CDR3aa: CASRPSGTSTDTQYF
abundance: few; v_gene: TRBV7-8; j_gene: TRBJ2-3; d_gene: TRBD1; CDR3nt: TGTGCCAGCAAGACCGGGACAGGGGTAGATACGCAGTATTTT; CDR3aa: CASKTGTGVDTQYF
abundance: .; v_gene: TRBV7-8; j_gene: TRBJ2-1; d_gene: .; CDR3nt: TGTGCCAGCAGCTTAGGCAGGACTCTGGGGAATGAGCAGTTCTTC; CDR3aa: CASSLGRTLGNEQFF
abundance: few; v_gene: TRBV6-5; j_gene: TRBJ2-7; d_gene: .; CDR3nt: TGTGCCAGCAGTTACTCGACTAGCTCCTACGAGCAGTACTTC; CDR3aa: CASSYSTSSYEQYF
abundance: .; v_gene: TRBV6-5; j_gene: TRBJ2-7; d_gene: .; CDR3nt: TGTGCCAGCAAGAGAACCGGGTCCTCCTACGAGCAGTACTTC; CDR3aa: CASKRTGSSYEQYF
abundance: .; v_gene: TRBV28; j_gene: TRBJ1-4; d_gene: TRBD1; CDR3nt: TGTGCCAGCATCCCTTCAGGGGGTAGGACTAATGAAAAACTGTTTTTT; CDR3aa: CASIPSGGRTNEKLFF
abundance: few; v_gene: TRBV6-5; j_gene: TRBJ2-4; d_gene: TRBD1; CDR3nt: TGTGCCAGCAATATACAGGGGTTCGGAAACATTCAGTACTTC; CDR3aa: CASNIQGFGNIQYF
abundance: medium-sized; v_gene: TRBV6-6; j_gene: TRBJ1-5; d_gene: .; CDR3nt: TGTGCCAGCAATGAGTATAATCAGCCCCAGCATTTT; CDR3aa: CASNEYNQPQHF
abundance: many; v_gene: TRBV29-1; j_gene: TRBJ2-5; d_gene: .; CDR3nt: TGCAGCGGGACGGACACGGGCGAGACCCAGTACTTC; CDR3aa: CSGTDTGETQYF
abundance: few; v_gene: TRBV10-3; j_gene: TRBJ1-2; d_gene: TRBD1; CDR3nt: TGTGCCGCATTAAGCGCGCAGGGGGCCTATGGCTACACCTTC; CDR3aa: CAALSAQGAYGYTF
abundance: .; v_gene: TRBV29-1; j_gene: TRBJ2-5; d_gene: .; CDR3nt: TGCAGCGTTGTGGGCGGGGCGGGAGAGACCCAGTACTTC; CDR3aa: CSVVGGAGETQYF
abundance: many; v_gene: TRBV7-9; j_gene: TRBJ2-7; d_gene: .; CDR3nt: TGTGCCAGCAGCTTACTCGGACGGGACTACGAGCAGTACTTC; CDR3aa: CASSLLGRDYEQYF
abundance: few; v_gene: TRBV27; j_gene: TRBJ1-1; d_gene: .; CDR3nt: TGTGCCAGCAGTTTACGGTTTCAGGGGAACACTGAAGCTTTCTTT; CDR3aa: CASSLRFQGNTEAFF